This T cell receptor (beta chain) was recovered during a study of blood T cell repertoires in COVID-19. Background on the study: COVID-19 samples from acute and convalescent phases originated in the United States, Italy and Spain.

Authors' analysis steps: Reference gene primers were amplified, and this amplification served to estimate nucleated cell counts. Data came from immunoSEQ multiplex PCR; TCRdb stores just in-frame clones and leaves some out. V and J calls and clone size are given by that table; D and trimming were obtained from the DNA. The sample consists of 140,000 or so clones, approximately 89% of them appearing once. Sequences were obtained from peripheral blood. The TCR originated in a human donor in a cohort sampled during active COVID-19.

DNA of the CDR3: TGCGCCAGCAGCTCCGGGGGAGCTGGAAACACCATATATTTT. Its translation: CASSSGGAGNTIYF. V usage is TRBV5-1 and J usage is TRBJ1-3, with D perhaps TRBD1 (5 bases). Germline V CDR1 and CDR2: SGHRS, YFSETQ. CDR3 length: 14 amino acids. V was trimmed by 3 bases and J by 2 bases, leaving 9 bases between them.